This T cell receptor beta chain came from a study of T cells in Graves' hyperthyroidism and ophthalmopathy. There were TCR beta CDR3 regions amplified from RNA transcripts. The primer set for the first-round RT-PCR of the TCR CDR3 was HTBI. TCRdb passed the multiplex PCR reads through MiXCR, listing each CDR3 protein once. This sample has 500,000 to 600,000 distinct CDR3 sequences, with roughly 50% found just once. This clonotype occurred once. The source is a woman aged 18-29 years with Graves' hyperthyroidism. The sequenced sample was peripheral blood or thyroid tissue (not recorded which).

The CDR3 region is CASSERVGYF. The CDR3 nucleotides read TGTGCCAGCAGTGAAAGAGTAGGGTACTTC. V is TRBV2 and J is TRBJ2-7; D gene uncertain. With 2 bases removed from V and 12 bases from J, the gap between germline ends came to 8 bases. Germline-derived CDR1 and CDR2 are SNHLY and FYNNEI. CDR3 length equals 10 residues.